A selection of T cell receptor beta chains follows, all from one sample in a study of shared clonotypes between healthy human individuals. Sequenced by immunoSEQ multiplex PCR; TCRdb stores in-frame clones only, minus some. Of over 2 million clones detected, roughly 94% appear once; the ten largest clones hold more than 0.95%. The specimen sequenced was naive CD8+ T cells sorted from blood. The origin of the receptors is a man aged 18-30 years in good health. Each CDR3 is given with its conserved first and last residue. D genes are given only for firm matches.

v_call | d_call | cdr3_aa
TRBV11-3 | TRBD2 | CASSRGDDEQYF
TRBV28 | TRBD2 | CASSDWAGEGETQYF
TRBV9 | . | CASSVGQGTSYEQYF
TRBV7-9 | . | CASSLMDQPQHF
TRBV28 | TRBD1 | CASSPRTGSTDTQYF
TRBV4-1 | TRBD1 | CASSQPGQSSYNEQFF
TRBV30 | . | CAWSVQGPQETQYF
TRBV11-2 | TRBD2 | CASSPSGGSKHSYEQYF
TRBV7-2 | TRBD1 | CASSLTGPDSPLHF
TRBV13 | TRBD2 | CASSLAGVQETQYF
TRBV6-6 | TRBD2 | CASSYYSGGAQETQYF
TRBV5-4 | . | CASSVPGATSTDTQYF
TRBV29-1 | TRBD1 | CSVVGGLTYNEQFF
TRBV7-6 | TRBD1 | CASSLDWTGGDIQYF
TRBV5-1 | . | CASSLGRDAYNEQFF
TRBV7-7 | . | CASSLAASDNEQFF
TRBV29-1 | TRBD2 | CSVDGTSSRETQYF
TRBV6-1 | . | CASSEGLSYEQYF
TRBV7-2 | TRBD1 | CASSLEAGGTGELFF
TRBV7-9 | TRBD1 | CASSLVVQGVNEQYF
TRBV28 | . | CASSLFRDTEAFF
TRBV4-1 | TRBD1 | CASSPGQGASGELFF
TRBV11-2 | . | CASSSESSGTVRYGYTF
TRBV9 | TRBD1 | CASSVTGGGSPLHF
TRBV10-2 | TRBD2 | CASSDLGTREYEQYF
TRBV7-9 | . | CASRHSLASAQYLYNEQFF
TRBV10-3 | TRBD1 | CAISVDRGLYEQYF
TRBV4-3 | . | CASSQDYELGPYNEQFF
TRBV4-1 | TRBD2 | CASSQVAGTGELFF
TRBV15 | TRBD1 | CATSSGTGGSGNTIYF
TRBV28 | . | CASSAQIAVDTDTQYF
TRBV15 | . | CATSRDGGGSYEQYF
TRBV7-6 | . | CASSPLENYGYTF
TRBV5-1 | . | CASSLAAVDLQETQYF
TRBV5-1 | TRBD1 | CASSLVGTGNEKLFF
TRBV7-9 | TRBD1 | CASTVSQDRGRNYNEQFF
TRBV4-2 | . | CASSQEGGANYEQYF